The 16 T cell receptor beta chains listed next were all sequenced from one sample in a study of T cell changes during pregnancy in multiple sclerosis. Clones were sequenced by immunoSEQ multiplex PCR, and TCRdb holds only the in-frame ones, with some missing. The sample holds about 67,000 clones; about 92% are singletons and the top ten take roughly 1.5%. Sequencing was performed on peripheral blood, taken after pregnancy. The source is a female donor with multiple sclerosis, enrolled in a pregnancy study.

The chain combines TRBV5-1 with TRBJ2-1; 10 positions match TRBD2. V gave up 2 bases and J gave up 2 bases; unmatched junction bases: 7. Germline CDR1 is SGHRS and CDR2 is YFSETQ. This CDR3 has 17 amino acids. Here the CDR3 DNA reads TGCGCCAGCAGCTTCCAACTAGCGGGGACCGCCTACAATGAGCAGTTCTTC. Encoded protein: CASSFQLAGTAYNEQFF.

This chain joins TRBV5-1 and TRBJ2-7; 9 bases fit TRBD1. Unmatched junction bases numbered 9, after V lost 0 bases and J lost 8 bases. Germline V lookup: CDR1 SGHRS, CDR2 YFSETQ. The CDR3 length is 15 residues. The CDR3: CASSLERDRVAQQYF. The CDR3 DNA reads TGCGCCAGCAGCTTGGAACGGGACAGGGTCGCCCAGCAGTACTTC.

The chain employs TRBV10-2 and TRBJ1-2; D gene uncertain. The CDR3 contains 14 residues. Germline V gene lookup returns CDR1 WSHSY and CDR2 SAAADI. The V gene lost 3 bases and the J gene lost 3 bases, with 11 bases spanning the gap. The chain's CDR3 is CASSEEGGHYGYTF. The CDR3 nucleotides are TGCGCCAGCAGTGAAGAGGGCGGGCACTATGGCTACACCTTC.

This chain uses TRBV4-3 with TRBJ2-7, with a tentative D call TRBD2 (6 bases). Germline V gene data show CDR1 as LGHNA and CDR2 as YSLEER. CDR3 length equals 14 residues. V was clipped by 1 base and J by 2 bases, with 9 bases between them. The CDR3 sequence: CASSQGRGTYEQYF. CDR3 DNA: TGCGCCAGCAGCCAAGGACGGGGGACCTACGAGCAGTACTTC.

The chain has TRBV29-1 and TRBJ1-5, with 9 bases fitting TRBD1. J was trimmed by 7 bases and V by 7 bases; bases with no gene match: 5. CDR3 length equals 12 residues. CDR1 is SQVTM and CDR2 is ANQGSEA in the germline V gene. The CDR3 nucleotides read TGCAGCGCACAGGGGGCGGACCAGCCCCAGCATTTT. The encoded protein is CSAQGADQPQHF.

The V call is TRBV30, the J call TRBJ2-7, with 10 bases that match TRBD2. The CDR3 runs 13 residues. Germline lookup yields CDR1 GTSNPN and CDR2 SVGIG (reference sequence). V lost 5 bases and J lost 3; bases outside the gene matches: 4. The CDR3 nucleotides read TGTGCCTGGCCTAGCGGGAGAATCTACGAGCAGTACTTC. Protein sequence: CAWPSGRIYEQYF. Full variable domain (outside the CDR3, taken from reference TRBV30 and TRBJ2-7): SQTIHQWPATLVQPVGSPLSLECTVEGTSNPNLYWYRQAAGRGLQLLFYSVGIGQISSEVPQNLSASRPQDRQFILSSKKLLLSDSGFYLCAWPSGRIYEQYFGPGTRLTVT.

CDR3 nucleotides: TGTGCTAGTGTTCCCTCGACAGATAGCAATCAGCCCCAGCATTTT. This gives the protein CASVPSTDSNQPQHF. The rearrangement links TRBV12-5 to TRBJ1-5, with D perhaps TRBD1 (5 bases). The CDR3 has 15 amino acids. V lost 7 bases and J lost 0, with 13 bases in between. Germline CDR1 and CDR2: LGHNT and FRNRAP.

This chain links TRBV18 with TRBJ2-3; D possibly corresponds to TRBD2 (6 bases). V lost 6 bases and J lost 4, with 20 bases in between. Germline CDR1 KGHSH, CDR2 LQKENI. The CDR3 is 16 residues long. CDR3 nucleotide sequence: TGTGCCAGCTCCGGGGGTCTACTAGATGGTCCAGATACGCAGTATTTT. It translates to CASSGGLLDGPDTQYF. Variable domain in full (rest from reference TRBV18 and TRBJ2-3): NAGVMQNPRHLVRRRGQEARLRCSPMKGHSHVYWYRQLPEEGLKFMVYLQKENIIDESGMPKERFSAEFPKEGPSILRIQQVVRGDSAAYFCASSGGLLDGPDTQYFGPGTRLTVL.

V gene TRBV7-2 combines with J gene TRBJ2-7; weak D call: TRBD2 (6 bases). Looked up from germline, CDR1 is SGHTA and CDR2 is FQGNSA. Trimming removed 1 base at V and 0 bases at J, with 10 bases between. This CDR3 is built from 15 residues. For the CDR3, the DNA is TGTGCCAGCAGCTTAGAAGGAGGGAGCTCCTACGAGCAGTACTTC. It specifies CASSLEGGSSYEQYF. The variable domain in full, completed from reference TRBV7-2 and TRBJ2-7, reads GAGVSQSPSNKVTEKGKDVELRCDPISGHTALYWYRQSLGQGLEFLIYFQGNSAPDKSGLPSDRFSAERTGGSVSTLTIQRTQQEDSAVYLCASSLEGGSSYEQYFGPGTRLTVT.

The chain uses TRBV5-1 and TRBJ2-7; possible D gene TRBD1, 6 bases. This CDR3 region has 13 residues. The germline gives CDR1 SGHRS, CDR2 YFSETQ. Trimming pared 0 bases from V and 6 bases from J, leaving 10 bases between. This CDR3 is CASSLATGSEQYF. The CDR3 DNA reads TGCGCCAGCAGCTTGGCCACAGGGAGCGAGCAGTACTTC. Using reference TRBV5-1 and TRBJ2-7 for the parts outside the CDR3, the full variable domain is KAGVTQTPRYLIKTRGQQVTLSCSPISGHRSVSWYQQTPGQGLQFLFEYFSETQRNKGNFPGRFSGRQFSNSRSEMNVSTLELGDSALYLCASSLATGSEQYFGPGTRLTVT.

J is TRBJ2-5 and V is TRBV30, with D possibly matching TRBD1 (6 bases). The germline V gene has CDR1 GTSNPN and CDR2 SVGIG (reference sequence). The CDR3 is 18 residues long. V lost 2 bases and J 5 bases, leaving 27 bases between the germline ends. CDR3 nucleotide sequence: TGTGCCTGGAGTCGTAACCGGGACAATGAAGACTTCGGGGAGACCCAGTACTTC. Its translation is CAWSRNRDNEDFGETQYF.

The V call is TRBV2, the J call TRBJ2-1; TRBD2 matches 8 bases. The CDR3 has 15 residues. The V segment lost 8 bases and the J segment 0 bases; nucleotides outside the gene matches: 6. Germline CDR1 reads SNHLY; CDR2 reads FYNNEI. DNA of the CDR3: TGTGCCAGCGATCTAGCGGGTAGCTCCTACAATGAGCAGTTCTTC. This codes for CASDLAGSSYNEQFF.

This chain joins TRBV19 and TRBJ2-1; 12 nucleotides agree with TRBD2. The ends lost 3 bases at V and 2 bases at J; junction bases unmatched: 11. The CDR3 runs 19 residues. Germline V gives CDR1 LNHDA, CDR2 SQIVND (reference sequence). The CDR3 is CASSIRELAGGGAYNEQFF. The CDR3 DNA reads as TGTGCCAGTAGTATCAGGGAACTAGCGGGAGGTGGGGCCTACAATGAGCAGTTCTTC.

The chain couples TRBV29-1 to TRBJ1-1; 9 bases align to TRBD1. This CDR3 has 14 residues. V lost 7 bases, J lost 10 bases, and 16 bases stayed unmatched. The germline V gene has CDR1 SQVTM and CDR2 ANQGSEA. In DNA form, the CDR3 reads TGCAGCGCAATTAGGGGGGACAGGGAGGTGAGAGCTTTCTTT. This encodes CSAIRGDREVRAFF.

The CDR3 DNA sequence: TGTGCCTGGAGCAGGAGGGACACCGGGGAGCTGTTTTTT. Translating it yields CAWSRRDTGELFF. The V call is TRBV30, the J call TRBJ2-2; D is possibly TRBD2 (6 bases). Trimming pared 3 bases from V and 3 bases from J, leaving 8 bases between. The CDR3 runs 13 residues. Germline lookup yields CDR1 GTSNPN and CDR2 SVGIG (reference sequence).

The CDR3 DNA follows: TGCGCCAGCAGCCAAGATTCGCAGGGGAGCACAGATACGCAGTATTTT. Translated: CASSQDSQGSTDTQYF. V is TRBV4-3 and J is TRBJ2-3, with D maybe TRBD1 (6 bases). The CDR3 runs 16 residues. In germline, CDR1 is LGHNA, CDR2 YSLEER. V was shortened by 0 bases and J by 0 bases, with 10 bases between the two germline ends.